This entry describes one T cell receptor beta chain. The antigen is unknown. Trimming took off 4 bases at V and 1 base at J, with 14 bases between the two ends. The CDR3 is 15 residues long. Per the germline V gene, CDR1 is SGHRS and CDR2 is YFSETQ. TCR beta libraries were prepared from cDNA with unique molecular identifiers. In TCRdb, the PCR reads were re-called with MiXCR into one record per CDR3 protein. The sample contains some 370,000 distinct CDR3 sequences, about a third of which appear only once. The data belong to a study of post-analysis software for immune sequencing data. Whole-study results and caveats: Patients used about five TRBV segments, including TRBV5-6, TRBV5-1 and TRBV20-1, more often than controls.

The sample taken for sequencing was blood. The source of this sequence is a girl under 18 with multiple sclerosis. The chain recombines TRBV5-1 with TRBJ2-5; either TRBD1 or TRBD2 may fit D (6 bases each). For the CDR3, the DNA is TGCGCCAGCAGCCCCCGTTGGGGGGCCCAAGAGACCCAGTACTTC. It translates to CASSPRWGAQETQYF.